Presented here are 20 T cell receptor beta chains from one specimen sequenced in a study of blood T cell repertoires in COVID-19. Using immunoSEQ multiplex PCR, the repertoire was profiled, and TCRdb retains in-frame clones only, with some absent. The sample lists approximately 150,000 clones, 79% occurring once. The sample was PBMCs or T cells enriched from blood (not recorded which). These TCRs come from a woman between 65 and 79 years old in a cohort exposed to, infected with or recovered from COVID-19 (not recorded which).

This clone appeared a few times. The V call is TRBV30, the J call TRBJ1-4; no definite D call. V lost 0 bases to trimming and J lost 0 bases, with 5 bases between them. Per the germline V gene, CDR1 is GTSNPN and CDR2 is SVGIG (reference sequence). This CDR3 has 14 residues. CDR3 nucleotide sequence: TGTGCCTGGAGTGTGGCTGCAACTAATGAAAAACTGTTTTTT. Translation: CAWSVAATNEKLFF.

V is TRBV4-2 and J is TRBJ1-6; D may be TRBD1 (5 bases). The V end was cut by 2 bases, the J end by 5 bases, with 13 bases between. CDR1 LGHNA and CDR2 YNFKEQ come from the germline V gene. This CDR3 contains 16 residues. The CDR3 nucleotides read TGTGCCAGCAGCCAAAAGCGGGGGTTCGATAATTCACCCCTCCACTTT. Encoded protein: CASSQKRGFDNSPLHF.

This rearrangement joins TRBV28 to TRBJ2-7; D may be TRBD2 (6 bases). Germline assignment: CDR1 MDHEN and CDR2 SYDVKM. CDR3 length: 13 residues. The germline V and J ends were trimmed by 2 bases and 4 bases, with 9 bases remaining between them. The CDR3 DNA is TGTGCCAGCAGTTTACCCCTAGCGTACGAGCAGTACTTC. This gives the protein CASSLPLAYEQYF. The full variable domain, completed using reference TRBV28 and TRBJ2-7, is DVKVTQSSRYLVKRTGEKVFLECVQDMDHENMFWYRQDPGLGLRLIYFSYDVKMKEKGDIPEGYSVSREKKERFSLILESASTNQTSMYLCASSLPLAYEQYFGPGTRLTVT.

The chain links TRBV7-3 to TRBJ1-1, with 8 nucleotides matching TRBD1. The germline V gene has CDR1 SGHTA and CDR2 FQGTGA. Losses at the gene ends were 1 base for V and 0 bases for J; bases not matched to a gene: 10. This CDR3 has 18 amino acids. DNA of the CDR3: TGTGCCAGCAGCTTAAACCCAACCGGGACAGGAGTGAACACTGAAGCTTTCTTT. It is translated as CASSLNPTGTGVNTEAFF. The whole variable domain, filled in from reference TRBV7-3 and TRBJ1-1, reads GAGVSQTPSNKVTEKGKYVELRCDPISGHTALYWYRQSLGQGPEFLIYFQGTGAADDSGLPNDRFFAVRPEGSVSTLKIQRTERGDSAVYLCASSLNPTGTGVNTEAFFGQGTRLTVV.

The CDR3 reads CASSRNRNNYGYTF. The CDR3 region has the DNA TGCGCCAGCAGCCGGAACAGGAATAACTATGGCTACACCTTC. The genes are TRBV4-3 and TRBJ1-2; D is possibly TRBD1 (5 bases). Trimming removed 4 bases from V and 1 base from J, with 10 bases in between. The CDR3 has 14 residues. CDR1 is LGHNA and CDR2 is YSLEER in the germline V gene.

Remarks on this clone: This same CDR3 is encoded by further DNA sequences in the sample. The rearrangement links TRBV7-2 to TRBJ2-5, with 8 positions matching TRBD1. Trimming at V came to 3 bases and at J to 5 bases, leaving 2 bases not matched to a gene. The CDR3 is 13 amino acids. Per germline, CDR1 SGHTA and CDR2 FQGNSA. The CDR3 nucleotides are TGTGCCAGCAGCTTGAACAGGGGGGAGACCCAGTACTTC. Translating it yields CASSLNRGETQYF. Complete variable domain (other parts from reference TRBV7-2 and TRBJ2-5): GAGVSQSPSNKVTEKGKDVELRCDPISGHTALYWYRQSLGQGLEFLIYFQGNSAPDKSGLPSDRFSAERTGGSVSTLTIQRTQQEDSAVYLCASSLNRGETQYFGPGTRLLVL.

This clone was seen a single time. V usage is TRBV5-1 and J usage is TRBJ2-5, with D uncertain. V lost 0 bases and J lost 1, with 10 bases in between. The CDR3 is 15 residues long. In germline, CDR1 is SGHRS, CDR2 YFSETQ. In DNA form, the CDR3 reads TGCGCCAGCAGCTTGGTGCCAGGAACCCAAGAGACCCAGTACTTC. Its protein product is CASSLVPGTQETQYF.

This clone has just a few counts. CDR3 loop: CASSAWGEGPTTMFTGELFF. CDR3 sequence (DNA): TGTGCCAGCAGCGCCTGGGGTGAGGGCCCCACCACTATGTTCACCGGGGAGCTGTTTTTT. The chain has TRBV6-2 or TRBV6-3 and TRBJ2-2, with D possibly being TRBD2 (5 bases). The CDR3 totals 20 residues. V lost 6 bases and J lost 4, with 30 bases in between. The germline CDR1 and CDR2 sequences are MNHEY and SVGEGT.

This clone appeared a single time. The chain has TRBV7-6 and TRBJ2-7, with a possible D match to TRBD2 (6 bases). With 1 base removed from V and 3 bases from J, the gap between germline ends came to 13 bases. Per the germline V gene, CDR1 is SGHVS and CDR2 is FNYEAQ. This CDR3 has 15 amino acids. The CDR3 region has the DNA TGTGCCAGCAGCTTAGACGCGGCGGGGTTCTACGAGCAGTACTTC. Protein product: CASSLDAAGFYEQYF.

The chain is built from TRBV11-3 and TRBJ1-1, with D unresolved. Trimming left V 5 bases short and J 5 bases short, with 12 bases between. The germline V gene encodes CDR1 SGHNT and CDR2 YENEEA. The CDR3 runs to 13 residues. This CDR3 reads CASSPAGRTEAFF. The CDR3 DNA follows: TGTGCCAGCAGCCCGGCTGGGAGGACTGAAGCTTTCTTT.

The chain links TRBV7-8 to TRBJ1-2, with a tentative D call TRBD1 (5 bases). CDR3 length: 12 residues. Germline V gives CDR1 SGHVS, CDR2 FQNEAQ. V lost 0 bases to trimming and J lost 13 bases, with 12 bases between them. The CDR3 protein is CASSLAAGILTF. Written as DNA, the CDR3 is TGTGCCAGCAGCTTAGCTGCAGGGATTCTCACCTTC.

The chain employs TRBV10-3 and TRBJ2-3; D may be TRBD2 (5 bases). Trimming removed 3 bases at V and 2 bases at J, with 18 bases between. Germline CDR1 ENHRY, CDR2 SYGVKD. The CDR3 totals 17 residues. CDR3 protein: CAISDYAGGRITDTQYF. The CDR3 region has the DNA TGTGCCATCAGTGACTATGCTGGCGGGCGAATCACAGATACGCAGTATTTT.

The J gene is TRBJ1-6, the V gene TRBV7-9; the D gene is possibly TRBD1 (5 bases). The V and J ends lost 0 bases and 8 bases respectively, with 5 bases between them. Germline loops: CDR1 SEHNR, CDR2 FQNEAQ (reference sequence). The CDR3 spans 13 residues. In DNA, the CDR3 is TGTGCCAGCAGCTTAGCAGGGGATTCACCCCTCCACTTT. Residues: CASSLAGDSPLHF. Full variable domain (rest looked up from reference TRBV7-9 and TRBJ1-6): DTGVSQNPRHKITKRGQNVTFRCDPISEHNRLYWYRQTLGQGPEFLTYFQNEAQLEKSRLLSDRFSAERPKGSFSTLEIQRTEQGDSAMYLCASSLAGDSPLHFGNGTRLTVT.

The chain joins TRBV6-4 to TRBJ2-3, with 7 bases fitting TRBD1. V lost 2 bases to trimming and J lost 1 base; unmatched junction nucleotides: 3. This CDR3 has 15 residues. Germline lookup yields CDR1 MRHNA and CDR2 SNTAGT. This CDR3 reads CASSDEGTGTDTQYF. The CDR3 nucleotides read TGTGCCAGCAGTGACGAAGGGACAGGCACAGATACGCAGTATTTT.

The chain couples TRBV28 to TRBJ2-5, with 9 bases fitting TRBD2. Germline V gene sequence: CDR1 MDHEN, CDR2 SYDVKM. V dropped 3 bases and J dropped 5; count of bases not matched to a gene: 19. The CDR3 is 19 residues long. The CDR3 nucleotides read TGTGCCAGCAGTTTCCGCCCCGGAAAGGTAGCGGGAGCGCAGGAGACCCAGTACTTC. Translated, it gives CASSFRPGKVAGAQETQYF. The variable domain in full, completed from reference TRBV28 and TRBJ2-5, reads DVKVTQSSRYLVKRTGEKVFLECVQDMDHENMFWYRQDPGLGLRLIYFSYDVKMKEKGDIPEGYSVSREKKERFSLILESASTNQTSMYLCASSFRPGKVAGAQETQYFGPGTRLLVL.

The chain employs TRBV5-4 and TRBJ2-7; 7 positions match TRBD1. The J segment lost 6 bases and the V segment lost 2 bases, leaving 11 bases of the junction unmatched. This CDR3 is 15 amino acids long. Germline loops: CDR1 SGHNT, CDR2 YYREEE (reference sequence). CDR3 sequence (DNA): TGTGCCAGCAGCTTAGGGGGCGCGAAACAGGGCGAGCAGTACTTC. Residues: CASSLGGAKQGEQYF.

The table lists this clone with a few counts. This chain uses TRBV9 with TRBJ2-7, with a possible D match to TRBD1 (6 bases). Germline CDR1 and CDR2: SGDLS and YYNGEE. The length of the CDR3 is 13 residues. The V and J ends lost 4 bases and 5 bases respectively, with 13 bases between them. The CDR3 region has the DNA TGTGCCAGCAGCCCAATCGACAGGAACGAGCAGTACTTC. Translation gives CASSPIDRNEQYF.

The CDR3 DNA sequence: TGTGCCAGCAGCTCTGCGTTGAGCAACAATGAGCAGTTCTTC. It is translated as CASSSALSNNEQFF. The rearrangement links TRBV11-2 to TRBJ2-1; no clear D gene. Germline CDR1 and CDR2: SGHAT and FQNNGV. The CDR3 totals 14 residues. Deletions cut 4 bases from V and 5 bases from J, with 12 bases between.

The J gene is TRBJ2-1, the V gene TRBV9, with TRBD2 identical over 15 bases. The V and J ends lost 3 bases and 7 bases, in that order; junction bases with no gene match: 5. Germline CDR1 is SGDLS and CDR2 is YYNGEE. The length of the CDR3 is 16 residues. CDR3 sequence reads: CASSAGLAGGGNEQFF. As DNA, the CDR3 is TGTGCCAGCAGCGCGGGACTAGCGGGAGGAGGGAATGAGCAGTTCTTC.

The chain joins TRBV2 to TRBJ2-2; a weak D match, TRBD2 (6 bases). The V gene's germline CDR1 is SNHLY and CDR2 FYNNEI. The germline V and J ends were trimmed by 3 bases and 3 bases, with 11 bases remaining between them. The length of the CDR3 is 15 residues. In nucleotides, the CDR3 is TGTGCCAGCAGTGAGGTAGCGGAGGACACCGGGGAGCTGTTTTTT. Translation gives CASSEVAEDTGELFF.